A single sample is the source of the 10 T cell receptor beta chains below, sequenced in a study of T cell responses to AZD1222 COVID-19 vaccine. TCRdb's table, derived via immunoSEQ multiplex PCR, lists solely in-frame clones and lacks some. The sample has around 130,000 clones; roughly 88% are singletons. The sample was peripheral blood, taken on day 0 of AZD1222 vaccination. The receptors stem from an adult in good health.

Here the CDR3 DNA reads TGTGCCAGCAGTGTGGTTTTGGCAGGGACCAATCAGCCCCAGCATTTT. Residues: CASSVVLAGTNQPQHF. J is TRBJ1-5 and V is TRBV6-1; TRBD1 might be the D (5 bases). Germline assignment: CDR1 MNHNS and CDR2 SASEGT. The V and J ends lost 4 bases and 3 bases respectively, with 16 bases between them. The CDR3 extends over 16 amino acids.

The V call is TRBV11-1, the J call TRBJ1-1; TRBD1 aligns across 10 bases. V was pared by 7 bases and J by 5 bases, with 7 bases of the junction left unmatched. The germline V gene encodes CDR1 SGHAT and CDR2 FQDESV (reference sequence). The CDR3 totals 14 residues. CDR3 sequence: CASTFRDRGTEAFF. CDR3 bases: TGTGCCAGCACGTTCCGGGACAGGGGAACTGAAGCTTTCTTT.

V is TRBV6-5 and J is TRBJ2-2; TRBD2 matches 7 bases. The CDR3 runs to 15 residues. The germline CDR1 and CDR2 sequences are MNHEY and SVGAGI. The ends lost 6 bases at V and 3 bases at J; junction bases unmatched: 7. The CDR3 is CASRGASGYTGELFF. In nucleotides, the CDR3 is TGTGCCAGCAGAGGCGCTAGCGGTTACACCGGGGAGCTGTTTTTT.

The rearrangement joins TRBV27 to TRBJ1-3; D ambiguous. Germline-derived CDR1 and CDR2 are MNHEY and SMNVEV (reference sequence). CDR3 length: 13 residues. Trimming took off 4 bases at V and 3 bases at J, with 7 bases between the two ends. The CDR3 DNA sequence: TGTGCCAGCAGTTCGGGTTATGGAAACACCATATATTTT. Encoded protein: CASSSGYGNTIYF.

This chain joins TRBV27 and TRBJ2-1; no definite D call. V was clipped by 2 bases and J by 2 bases, with 7 bases between them. The CDR3 is 14 residues long. Looked up from germline, CDR1 is MNHEY and CDR2 is SMNVEV (reference sequence). In nucleotides, the CDR3 is TGTGCCAGCAGTTTAAGTGGAACCTACAATGAGCAGTTCTTC. Its translation: CASSLSGTYNEQFF.

This chain uses TRBV11-3 with TRBJ1-1; no definite D call. V lost 5 bases, J lost 0 bases, and 10 bases lay in between. Germline loops: CDR1 SGHNT, CDR2 YENEEA. CDR3 size: 14 residues. The chain's CDR3 is CASSLGSVNTEAFF. The CDR3 region has the DNA TGTGCCAGCAGCCTAGGGAGTGTGAACACTGAAGCTTTCTTT.

The chain carries TRBV5-1 and TRBJ1-4, with 9 positions matching TRBD1. Unmatched junction bases numbered 5, after V lost 0 bases and J lost 8 bases. The V gene's germline CDR1 is SGHRS and CDR2 YFSETQ. The CDR3 consists of 15 residues. The CDR3 nucleotides are TGCGCCAGCAGCTTGGACAGGGGGCGAGAGGAAAAACTGTTTTTT. It specifies CASSLDRGREEKLFF.

The genes are TRBV30 and TRBJ1-5; D perhaps matches TRBD1 (5 bases). The CDR3 has 13 amino acids. Trimming took 0 bases from V and 3 from J, leaving 6 bases between them. Germline assignment: CDR1 GTSNPN and CDR2 SVGIG (reference sequence). This CDR3 reads CAWSVQDNQPQHF. The CDR3 DNA sequence: TGTGCCTGGAGTGTACAGGACAATCAGCCCCAGCATTTT.

The rearrangement joins TRBV28 to TRBJ1-5; TRBD1 agrees at 9 bases. The CDR3 runs 15 residues. J was trimmed by 2 bases and V by 6 bases; bases with no gene match: 5. CDR1 is MDHEN and CDR2 is SYDVKM in the germline V gene. CDR3 amino acids: CASSPGQGGNQPQHF. CDR3 in DNA: TGTGCCAGCAGCCCGGGACAGGGTGGCAATCAGCCCCAGCATTTT.

The chain uses TRBV10-1 and TRBJ2-3; the match to TRBD2 covers 8 bases. The V and J ends lost 3 bases and 0 bases, in that order; junction bases with no gene match: 5. From germline, CDR1 is WNHNN and CDR2 SYGVQD (reference sequence). The length of the CDR3 is 16 residues. In DNA form, the CDR3 reads TGCGCCAGCAGTGACGGGAGGGTTCCCAGCACAGATACGCAGTATTTT. Encoded protein: CASSDGRVPSTDTQYF.